These 11 T cell receptor beta chains came from one sample sequenced in a study of shared clonotypes between healthy human individuals. Only in-frame clones appear in the TCRdb table, and some are missing; sequencing was by immunoSEQ multiplex PCR. This table has approximately 320,000 clones, 74% appearing once. Specimen: memory CD4+ T cells sorted from blood. Subset noted: CD45RA-negative fraction. The receptors originated from a man aged 30 to 45 in good health.

This sequence joins TRBV28 and TRBJ2-5; 15 nucleotides agree with TRBD2. V lost 5 bases and J lost 2; bases outside the gene matches: 6. Germline V lookup: CDR1 MDHEN, CDR2 SYDVKM. The CDR3 has 17 amino acids. The CDR3 DNA reads TGTGCCAGCAGTAACCCGGGACTAGCGGGAGGACAAGAGACCCAGTACTTC. Translated: CASSNPGLAGGQETQYF.

A note on this clone: Other DNA sequences of this sample code for an identical CDR3. This chain links TRBV5-4 with TRBJ2-7; 8 nucleotides agree with TRBD1. Per germline, CDR1 SGHNT and CDR2 YYREEE (reference sequence). This CDR3 is built from 13 residues. The V and J ends lost 3 bases and 3 bases, in that order; junction bases with no gene match: 2. The CDR3, as DNA: TGTGCCAGCAGCTGGGACAGGAGCTACGAGCAGTACTTC. The encoded protein is CASSWDRSYEQYF. The entire variable domain, with the rest obtained from reference TRBV5-4 and TRBJ2-7, is as follows: ETGVTQSPTHLIKTRGQQVTLRCSSQSGHNTVSWYQQALGQGPQFIFQYYREEENGRGNFPPRFSGLQFPNYSSELNVNALELDDSALYLCASSWDRSYEQYFGPGTRLTVT.

This clone was detected ten times or more. The rearrangement links TRBV18 to TRBJ1-1; perhaps TRBD1 as D (6 bases). Trimming shortened V by 3 bases and J by 11 bases, and 22 bases separated the two germline ends. This CDR3 spans 15 amino acids. CDR1 KGHSH and CDR2 LQKENI come from the germline V gene. CDR3 amino acids: CASSPIEGGASLAFF. CDR3 nucleotides: TGTGCCAGCTCACCTATCGAGGGGGGGGCGAGTTTGGCTTTCTTT. The full variable domain, with the rest looked up from reference TRBV18 and TRBJ1-1, is NAGVMQNPRHLVRRRGQEARLRCSPMKGHSHVYWYRQLPEEGLKFMVYLQKENIIDESGMPKERFSAEFPKEGPSILRIQQVVRGDSAAYFCASSPIEGGASLAFFGQGTRLTVV.

The chain is built from TRBV5-1 and TRBJ2-5; 11 positions agree with TRBD1. Germline lookup yields CDR1 SGHRS and CDR2 YFSETQ. J lost 4 bases, V lost 1 base, and 6 bases had no gene match. The CDR3 spans 16 residues. The DNA of the CDR3 is TGCGCCAGCAGCTTGATTGGGACAGGGGGGTCAGAGACCCAGTACTTC. This translates into CASSLIGTGGSETQYF.

Only one count was recorded for this clone. The chain employs TRBV4-2 and TRBJ2-7; TRBD2 might be the D (6 bases). This CDR3 is 13 amino acids long. CDR1 is LGHNA and CDR2 is YNFKEQ in the germline V gene. V lost 2 bases to trimming and J lost 6 bases, with 11 bases between them. CDR3 loop: CASSQPGGTEQYF. For the CDR3, the DNA is TGTGCCAGCAGCCAACCCGGCGGGACCGAGCAGTACTTC.

Notes on this clone: Its ends do not fully match the called genes, so a read error is possible. The rearrangement uses TRBV7-7 and TRBJ2-1, with D tentatively TRBD1 (6 bases). The CDR3 sequence is 15 residues long. CDR1 SSHAT and CDR2 FNYEAQ come from the germline V gene (reference sequence). CDR3 residues: CASSLVTGIHNEQFF. The CDR3 DNA is TGTGCTAGCAGCTTAGTTACAGGGATCCACAATGAGCAGTTCTTC.

V usage is TRBV19 and J usage is TRBJ2-5; 8 bases match TRBD2. The germline CDR1 and CDR2 sequences are LNHDA and SQIVND (reference sequence). After removal of 5 bases from V and 5 bases from J, the junction contained 4 bases not matched to a gene. CDR3 length equals 13 residues. CDR3 region: CASSPTSVETQYF. DNA of the CDR3: TGTGCCAGTAGTCCGACTAGCGTGGAGACCCAGTACTTC. Using reference TRBV19 and TRBJ2-5 for the parts outside the CDR3, the full variable domain is DGGITQSPKYLFRKEGQNVTLSCEQNLNHDAMYWYRQDPGQGLRLIYYSQIVNDFQKGDIAEGYSVSREKKESFPLTVTSAQKNPTAFYLCASSPTSVETQYFGPGTRLLVL.

This clone was counted a few times. The chain employs TRBV28 and TRBJ1-5; tentative D call: TRBD1 (6 bases). Germline V gene sequence: CDR1 MDHEN, CDR2 SYDVKM. V was cut by 2 bases and J by 3 bases, with 11 bases left in between. The CDR3 covers 15 residues. The CDR3 spells CASSLTGSNNQPQHF. CDR3 sequence (DNA): TGTGCCAGCAGTTTAACAGGGTCCAACAATCAGCCCCAGCATTTT.

As DNA, the CDR3 is TGTGCCAGAAGCTTGGATCTAGCGGGCTCCTACGAGCAGTACTTC. The encoded protein is CARSLDLAGSYEQYF. The rearrangement uses TRBV5-3 and TRBJ2-7; 8 bases agree with TRBD2. TRBV5-3 is known as an ORF, though its function is uncertain. This CDR3 comprises 15 residues. J was trimmed by 0 bases and V by 0 bases; bases with no gene match: 2.

CDR3 residues: CASSYDRVNQPQHF. CDR3 bases: TGTGCCAGCAGTTACGACAGAGTGAATCAGCCCCAGCATTTT. The chain couples TRBV6-5 to TRBJ1-5, with D possibly TRBD1 on 5 matching bases. This CDR3 region has 14 residues. Trimming left V 2 bases short and J 4 bases short, with 9 bases between. The V gene's germline CDR1 is MNHEY and CDR2 SVGAGI.

The chain uses TRBV7-9 and TRBJ2-7, with a possible D match to TRBD1 (6 bases). The CDR3 covers 14 residues. Germline CDR1 is SEHNR and CDR2 is FQNEAQ (reference sequence). V shed 5 bases and J shed 6 bases, with 17 bases lying between them. The CDR3 loop is CASSRTVGTAEQYF. Here the CDR3 DNA reads TGTGCCAGCAGCCGGACAGTCGGAACTGCCGAGCAGTACTTC.